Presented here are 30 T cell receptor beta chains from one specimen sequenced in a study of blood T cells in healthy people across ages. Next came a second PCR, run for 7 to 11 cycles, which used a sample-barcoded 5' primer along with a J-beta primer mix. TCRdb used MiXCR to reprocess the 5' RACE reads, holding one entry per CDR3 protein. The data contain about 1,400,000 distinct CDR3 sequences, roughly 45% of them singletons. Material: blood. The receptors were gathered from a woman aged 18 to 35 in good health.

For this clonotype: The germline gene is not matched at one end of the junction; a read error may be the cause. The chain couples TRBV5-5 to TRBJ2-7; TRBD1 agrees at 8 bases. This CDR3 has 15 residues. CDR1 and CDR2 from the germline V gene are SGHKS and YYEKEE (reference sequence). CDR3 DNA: TGTGCTAGCAGCCATGCAGGACAGGGAGTCTTAGAGCAGTACTTC. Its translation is CASSHAGQGVLEQYF.

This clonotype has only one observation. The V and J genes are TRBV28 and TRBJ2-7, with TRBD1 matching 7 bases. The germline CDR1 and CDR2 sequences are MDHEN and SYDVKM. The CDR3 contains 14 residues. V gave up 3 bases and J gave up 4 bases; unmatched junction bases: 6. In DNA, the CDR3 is TGTGCCAGCAGTTTTAAGGGGGCCGGATACGAGCAGTACTTC. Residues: CASSFKGAGYEQYF.

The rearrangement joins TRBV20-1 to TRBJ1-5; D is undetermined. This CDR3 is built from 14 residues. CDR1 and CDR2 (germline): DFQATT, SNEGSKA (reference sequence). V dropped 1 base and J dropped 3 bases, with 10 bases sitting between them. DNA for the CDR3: TGCAGTGCTAGAGTAGGCGCGGTCAATCAGCCCCAGCATTTT. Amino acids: CSARVGAVNQPQHF.

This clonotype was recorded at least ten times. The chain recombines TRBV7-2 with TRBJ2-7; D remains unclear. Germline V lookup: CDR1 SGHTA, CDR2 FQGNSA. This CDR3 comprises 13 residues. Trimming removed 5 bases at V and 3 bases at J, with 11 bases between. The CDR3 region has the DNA TGTGCCAGCAGCGTAGGTCCTCTCTACGAGCAGTACTTC. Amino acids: CASSVGPLYEQYF.

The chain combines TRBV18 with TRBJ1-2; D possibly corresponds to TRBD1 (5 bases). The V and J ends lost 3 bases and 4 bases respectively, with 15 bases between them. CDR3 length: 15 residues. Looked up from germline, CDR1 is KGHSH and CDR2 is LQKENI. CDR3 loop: CASSPWGLPLYGYTF. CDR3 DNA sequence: TGTGCCAGCTCACCCTGGGGGTTACCCCTCTATGGCTACACCTTC.

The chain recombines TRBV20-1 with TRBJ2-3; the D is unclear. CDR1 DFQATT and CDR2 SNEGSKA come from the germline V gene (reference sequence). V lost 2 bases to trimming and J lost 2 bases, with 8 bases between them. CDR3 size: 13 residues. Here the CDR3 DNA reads TGCAGTGCTAGAATGCTAGTCACAGATACGCAGTATTTT. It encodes CSARMLVTDTQYF.

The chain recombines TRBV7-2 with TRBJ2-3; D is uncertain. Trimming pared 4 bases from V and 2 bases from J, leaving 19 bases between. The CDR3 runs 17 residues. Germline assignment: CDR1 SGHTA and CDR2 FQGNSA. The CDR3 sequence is CASSSLSTKKHTDTQYF. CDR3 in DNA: TGTGCCAGCAGCTCCCTTTCGACCAAAAAGCACACAGATACGCAGTATTTT. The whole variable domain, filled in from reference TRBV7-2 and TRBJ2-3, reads GAGVSQSPSNKVTEKGKDVELRCDPISGHTALYWYRQSLGQGLEFLIYFQGNSAPDKSGLPSDRFSAERTGGSVSTLTIQRTQQEDSAVYLCASSSLSTKKHTDTQYFGPGTRLTVL.

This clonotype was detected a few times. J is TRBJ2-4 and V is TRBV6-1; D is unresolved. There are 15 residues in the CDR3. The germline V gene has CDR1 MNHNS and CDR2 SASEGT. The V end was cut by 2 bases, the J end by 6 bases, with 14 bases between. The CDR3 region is CASSELPQTGNIQYF. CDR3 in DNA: TGTGCCAGCAGTGAACTCCCCCAGACGGGAAACATTCAGTACTTC.

CDR3 nucleotides: TGTGCCAGCAGCCAAGTTTGGTCTTACTATATAAACAATGAGCAGTTCTTC. This gives the protein CASSQVWSYYINNEQFF. V gene TRBV14 combines with J gene TRBJ2-1; no firm D call. Germline V lookup: CDR1 SGHDN, CDR2 FVKESK. The V end was cut by 1 base, the J end by 5 bases, with 18 bases between. The CDR3 spans 17 residues.

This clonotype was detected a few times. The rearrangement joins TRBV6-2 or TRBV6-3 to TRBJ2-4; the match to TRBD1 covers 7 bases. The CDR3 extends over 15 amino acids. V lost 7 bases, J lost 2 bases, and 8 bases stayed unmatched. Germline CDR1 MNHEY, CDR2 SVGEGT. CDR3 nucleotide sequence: TGTGCCAGCATTAGAGGGGGCCGGTCCAAAAACATTCAGTACTTC. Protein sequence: CASIRGGRSKNIQYF.

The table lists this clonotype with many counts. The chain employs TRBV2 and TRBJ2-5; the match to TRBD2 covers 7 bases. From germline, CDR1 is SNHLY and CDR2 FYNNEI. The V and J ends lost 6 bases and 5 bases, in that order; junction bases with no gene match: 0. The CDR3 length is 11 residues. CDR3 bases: TGTGCCAGCAGAGCGGGGGAGACCCAGTACTTC. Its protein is CASRAGETQYF.

In DNA form, the CDR3 reads TGTGCCAGCAATGCGGCGGAACTACCATACGAGCAGTACTTC. Translation gives CASNAAELPYEQYF. The chain carries TRBV12-3 or TRBV12-4 and TRBJ2-4; D is ambiguous. The closer fit of TRBJ2-7 to the DNA end suggests the J call may be wrong. The CDR3 is 14 residues long.

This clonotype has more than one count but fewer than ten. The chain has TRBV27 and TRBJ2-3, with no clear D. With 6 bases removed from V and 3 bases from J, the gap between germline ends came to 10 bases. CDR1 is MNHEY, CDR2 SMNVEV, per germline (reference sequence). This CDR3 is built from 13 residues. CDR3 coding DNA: TGTGCCAGCAGCCCATCGATGACAGATACGCAGTATTTT. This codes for CASSPSMTDTQYF.

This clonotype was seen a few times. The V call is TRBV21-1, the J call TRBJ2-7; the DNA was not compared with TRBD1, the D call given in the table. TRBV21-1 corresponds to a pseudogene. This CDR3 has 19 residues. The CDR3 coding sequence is TGTGCCAGCAGCAAACCTTTTGGGGGAACAGGACCTCCACAGTGGGAGCAGTACTTC. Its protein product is CASSKPFGGTGPPQWEQYF.

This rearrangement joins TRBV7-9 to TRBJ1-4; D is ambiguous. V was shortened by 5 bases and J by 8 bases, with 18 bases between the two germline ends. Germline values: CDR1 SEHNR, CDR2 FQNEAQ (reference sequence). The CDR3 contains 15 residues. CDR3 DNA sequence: TGTGCCAGCAGCCTCCTATCAAGAGTAGAGGAAAAACTGTTTTTT. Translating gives CASSLLSRVEEKLFF. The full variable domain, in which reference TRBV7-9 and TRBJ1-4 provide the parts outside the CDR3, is DTGVSQNPRHKITKRGQNVTFRCDPISEHNRLYWYRQTLGQGPEFLTYFQNEAQLEKSRLLSDRFSAERPKGSFSTLEIQRTEQGDSAMYLCASSLLSRVEEKLFFGSGTQLSVL.

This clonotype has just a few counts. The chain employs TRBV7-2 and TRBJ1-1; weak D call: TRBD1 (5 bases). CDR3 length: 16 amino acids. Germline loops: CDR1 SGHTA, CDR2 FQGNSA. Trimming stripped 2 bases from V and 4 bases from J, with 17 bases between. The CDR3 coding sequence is TGTGCCAGCAGCTTAACCCCCGCGGGGCAGGGCACTGAAGCTTTCTTT. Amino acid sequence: CASSLTPAGQGTEAFF.

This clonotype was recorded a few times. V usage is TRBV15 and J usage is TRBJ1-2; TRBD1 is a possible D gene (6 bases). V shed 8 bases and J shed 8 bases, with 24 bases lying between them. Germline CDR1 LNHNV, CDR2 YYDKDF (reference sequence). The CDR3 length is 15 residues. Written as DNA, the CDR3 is TGTGCCACCGGGAATGGGGGCCTCCAAGGCGTGGGCTACACCTTC. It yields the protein CATGNGGLQGVGYTF.

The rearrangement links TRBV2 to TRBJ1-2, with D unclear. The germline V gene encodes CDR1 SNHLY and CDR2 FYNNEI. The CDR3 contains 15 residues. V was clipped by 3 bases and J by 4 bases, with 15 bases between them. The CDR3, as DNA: TGTGCCAGCAGTGAGCGAGGAAGCAATCCCTATGGCTACACCTTC. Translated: CASSERGSNPYGYTF. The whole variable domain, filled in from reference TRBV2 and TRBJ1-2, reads EPEVTQTPSHQVTQMGQEVILRCVPISNHLYFYWYRQILGQKVEFLVSFYNNEISEKSEIFDDQFSVERPDGSNFTLKIRSTKLEDSAMYFCASSERGSNPYGYTFGSGTRLTVV.

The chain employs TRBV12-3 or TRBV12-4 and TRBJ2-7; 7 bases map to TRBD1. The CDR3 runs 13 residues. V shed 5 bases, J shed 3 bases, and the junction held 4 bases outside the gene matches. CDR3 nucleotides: TGTGCCAGCAGTACCTACAGGGGCTACGAGCAGTACTTC. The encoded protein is CASSTYRGYEQYF.

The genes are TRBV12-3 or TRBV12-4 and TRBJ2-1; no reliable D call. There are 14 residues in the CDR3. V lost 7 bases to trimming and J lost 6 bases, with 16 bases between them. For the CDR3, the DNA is TGTGCCAGCACCTTAGGGTACCCCCCCAATGAGCAGTTCTTC. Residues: CASTLGYPPNEQFF.

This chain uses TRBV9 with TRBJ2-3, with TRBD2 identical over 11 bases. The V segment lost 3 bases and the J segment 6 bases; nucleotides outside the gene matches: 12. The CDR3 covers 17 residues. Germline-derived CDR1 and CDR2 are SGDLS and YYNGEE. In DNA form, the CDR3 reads TGTGCCAGCAGCGCCCGACTTAGCGGGGGGGCCTCGGATACGCAGTATTTT. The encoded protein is CASSARLSGGASDTQYF.

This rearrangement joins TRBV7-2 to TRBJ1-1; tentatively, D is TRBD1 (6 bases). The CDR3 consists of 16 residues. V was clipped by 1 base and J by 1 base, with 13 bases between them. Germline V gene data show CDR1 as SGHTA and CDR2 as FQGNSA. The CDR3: CASSLVTGLSNTEAFF. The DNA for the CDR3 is TGTGCCAGCAGCTTAGTGACAGGCCTCTCGAACACTGAAGCTTTCTTT.

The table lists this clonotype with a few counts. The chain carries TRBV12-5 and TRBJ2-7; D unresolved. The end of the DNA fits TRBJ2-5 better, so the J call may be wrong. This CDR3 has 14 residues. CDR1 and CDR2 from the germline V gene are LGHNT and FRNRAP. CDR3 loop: CASGWSGGSETQYF. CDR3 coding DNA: TGTGCTAGTGGTTGGTCTGGCGGTTCGGAGACCCAGTACTTC.

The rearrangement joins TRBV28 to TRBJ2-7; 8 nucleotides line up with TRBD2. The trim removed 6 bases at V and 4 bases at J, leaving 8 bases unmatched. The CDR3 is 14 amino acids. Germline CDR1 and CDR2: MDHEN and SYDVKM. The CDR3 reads CASRKTSDHYEQYF. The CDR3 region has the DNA TGTGCCAGCAGGAAGACTAGCGACCATTACGAGCAGTACTTC.

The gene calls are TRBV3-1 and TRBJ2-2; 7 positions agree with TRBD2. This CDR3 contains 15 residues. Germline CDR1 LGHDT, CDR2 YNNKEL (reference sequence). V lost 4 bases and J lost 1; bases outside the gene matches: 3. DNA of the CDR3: TGTGCCAGCAGCCCTGGGGGGGTGAACACCGGGGAGCTGTTTTTT. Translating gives CASSPGGVNTGELFF.

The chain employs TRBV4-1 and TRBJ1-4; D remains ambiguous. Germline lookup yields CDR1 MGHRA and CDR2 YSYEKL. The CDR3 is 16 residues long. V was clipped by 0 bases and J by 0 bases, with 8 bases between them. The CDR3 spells CASSQDAGPTNEKLFF. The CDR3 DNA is TGCGCCAGCAGCCAAGATGCCGGCCCAACTAATGAAAAACTGTTTTTT.

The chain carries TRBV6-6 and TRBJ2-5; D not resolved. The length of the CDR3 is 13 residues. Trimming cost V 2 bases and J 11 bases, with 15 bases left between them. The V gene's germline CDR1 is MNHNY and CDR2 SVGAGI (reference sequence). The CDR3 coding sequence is TGTGCCAGCAGTTACCCGGATGACAATGAGCAGTACTTC. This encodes CASSYPDDNEQYF.

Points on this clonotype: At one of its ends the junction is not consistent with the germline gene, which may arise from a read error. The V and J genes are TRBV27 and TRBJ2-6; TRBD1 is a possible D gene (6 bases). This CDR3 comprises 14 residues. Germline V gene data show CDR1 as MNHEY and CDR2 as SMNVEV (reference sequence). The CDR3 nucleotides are TGTTCCAGCAGAACAGGGACCGGGGCCAACGTCCTGACTTTC. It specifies CSSRTGTGANVLTF.

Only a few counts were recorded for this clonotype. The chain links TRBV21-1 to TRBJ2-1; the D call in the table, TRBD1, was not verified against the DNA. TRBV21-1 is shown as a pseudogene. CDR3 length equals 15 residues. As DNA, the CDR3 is TGTGCCAGCAGGGAACAGGACTTCTCCTACAATGAGCAGTTCTTC. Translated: CASREQDFSYNEQFF.

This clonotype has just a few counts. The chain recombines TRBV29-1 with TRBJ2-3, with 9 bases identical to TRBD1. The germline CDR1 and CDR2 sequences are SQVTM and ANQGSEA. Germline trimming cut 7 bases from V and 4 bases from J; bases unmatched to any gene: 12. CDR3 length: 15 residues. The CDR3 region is CSASAGTGNADTQYF. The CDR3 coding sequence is TGCAGCGCATCGGCTGGGACAGGGAACGCAGATACGCAGTATTTT.